This TCR beta chain is from a study of technical replicates of blood from a few donors. Profiling relied on immunoSEQ multiplex PCR, and the TCRdb table lists in-frame clones only, not all of them. The sample has some 69,000 clones; roughly 88% are singletons. The ends were cut back, 1 base at V and 1 base at J, with 4 bases in the middle. The germline CDR1 and CDR2 sequences are SGHAT and FQNNGV. The CDR3 spans 13 residues. Sample: PBMCs. The origin of this receptor is a human donor in good health. Some clones in this sample may be carry-over from other donors' samples. The chain is built from TRBV11-2 and TRBJ1-1; no firm D call. The chain's CDR3 is CASSLAENTEAFF. The CDR3 DNA follows: TGTGCCAGCAGCTTAGCAGAGAACACTGAAGCTTTCTTT.